A single sample gave rise to the 32 T cell receptor beta chains below, sequenced in a study of blood T cell repertoires in COVID-19. Produced via immunoSEQ multiplex PCR; TCRdb's table is partial and in-frame only. This sample has 200,000 to 250,000 clones, with approximately 90% found just once. Sequencing used peripheral blood. These receptors were obtained from a man aged 18 to 30 with active or convalescent COVID-19.

The chain uses TRBV21-1 and TRBJ1-3. TRBV21-1 is designated a pseudogene. This CDR3 is 16 amino acids long. This chain's CDR3 is CASSKPNGDSGNTIYF. The CDR3 DNA reads as TGTGCCAGCAGCAAACCCAACGGGGACTCTGGAAACACCATATATTTT.

V and J are TRBV5-1 and TRBJ2-3; a possible D gene is TRBD2 (5 bases). Trimming took 4 bases from V and 2 from J, leaving 11 bases between them. This CDR3 region has 14 residues. Per germline, CDR1 SGHRS and CDR2 YFSETQ. DNA of the CDR3: TGCGCCAGCAGCCAGGACTGGAACACAGATACGCAGTATTTT. Translation: CASSQDWNTDTQYF.

The V call is TRBV15, the J call TRBJ2-1; D gene ambiguous. The CDR3 runs to 17 residues. Germline CDR1 LNHNV, CDR2 YYDKDF (reference sequence). V lost 0 bases and J lost 2, with 14 bases in between. Here the CDR3 DNA reads TGTGCCACCAGCAGAGATAGACGGTTAGCCGCCTACAATGAGCAGTTCTTC. Translating gives CATSRDRRLAAYNEQFF.

The chain carries TRBV15 and TRBJ2-6, with a weak D call TRBD1 (6 bases). The germline V gene has CDR1 LNHNV and CDR2 YYDKDF (reference sequence). CDR3 length equals 19 residues. Trimming took 1 base from V and 0 from J, leaving 16 bases between them. The CDR3 DNA reads TGTGCCACCAGCAGAGGAGGAGGACAGCTAGGCTCTGGGGCCAACGTCCTGACTTTC. Amino acid sequence: CATSRGGGQLGSGANVLTF. The full variable domain, rest sourced from reference TRBV15 and TRBJ2-6, is DAMVIQNPRYQVTQFGKPVTLSCSQTLNHNVMYWYQQKSSQAPKLLFHYYDKDFNNEADTPDNFQSRRPNTSFCFLDIRSPGLGDTAMYLCATSRGGGQLGSGANVLTFGAGSRLTVL.

The CDR3 loop is CASSQGDRGYNEQFF. As DNA, the CDR3 is TGCGCCAGCAGCCAAGGGGACAGGGGCTACAATGAGCAGTTCTTC. This rearrangement joins TRBV4-3 to TRBJ2-1, with 10 bases identical to TRBD1. This CDR3 has 15 amino acids. The J segment lost 3 bases and the V segment lost 1 base, leaving 0 bases of the junction unmatched. The germline gives CDR1 LGHNA, CDR2 YSLEER.

V usage is TRBV25-1 and J usage is TRBJ1-2, with D possibly matching TRBD1 (5 bases). This CDR3 comprises 14 residues. The germline V gene has CDR1 MGHDK and CDR2 SYGVNS. V was pared by 4 bases and J by 0 bases, with 9 bases between. Here the CDR3 DNA reads TGTGCCAGCAGTGGGGCGGGGGCTAACTATGGCTACACCTTC. The encoded protein is CASSGAGANYGYTF.

The gene calls are TRBV2 and TRBJ1-5; D not resolved. Germline V lookup: CDR1 SNHLY, CDR2 FYNNEI. This CDR3 contains 15 residues. Trimming removed 7 bases from V and 0 bases from J, with 13 bases in between. The CDR3 region has the DNA TGTGCCAGCACCACGACACTGTATAGCAATCAGCCCCAGCATTTT. It is translated as CASTTTLYSNQPQHF.

The V and J genes are TRBV18 and TRBJ2-5, with TRBD1 matching over 11 bases. The V gene's germline CDR1 is KGHSH and CDR2 LQKENI. The V gene end was trimmed by 4 bases and the J gene end by 4 bases; junction bases not matched to a gene: 5. This CDR3 contains 15 residues. The CDR3 region has the DNA TGTGCCAGCTCACTTGGACAGGGGGCTAGAGAGACCCAGTACTTC. This codes for CASSLGQGARETQYF. Based on the CDR3 plus reference TRBV18 and TRBJ2-5, the full variable domain is NAGVMQNPRHLVRRRGQEARLRCSPMKGHSHVYWYRQLPEEGLKFMVYLQKENIIDESGMPKERFSAEFPKEGPSILRIQQVVRGDSAAYFCASSLGQGARETQYFGPGTRLLVL.

The V gene is TRBV7-9, the J gene TRBJ2-7; 7 bases are shared with TRBD1. This CDR3 has 14 amino acids. The ends lost 1 base at V and 3 bases at J; junction bases unmatched: 3. Germline V gene sequence: CDR1 SEHNR, CDR2 FQNEAQ (reference sequence). The CDR3 sequence is CASSLGQGLYEQYF. The CDR3 DNA is TGTGCCAGCAGCTTAGGACAGGGCCTCTACGAGCAGTACTTC.

The V and J genes are TRBV6-5 and TRBJ1-6; D is unclear. CDR1 and CDR2 (germline): MNHEY, SVGAGI. CDR3 length equals 14 residues. V lost 0 bases to trimming and J lost 8 bases, with 8 bases between them. The CDR3, as DNA: TGTGCCAGCAGTTACTCGGAGTTGGATTCACCCCTCCACTTT. This encodes CASSYSELDSPLHF.

The chain combines TRBV7-3 with TRBJ2-1, with a tentative D call TRBD2 (5 bases). Looked up from germline, CDR1 is SGHTA and CDR2 is FQGTGA. Trimming took off 5 bases at V and 5 bases at J, with 19 bases between the two ends. CDR3 size: 16 residues. The CDR3 bases are TGTGCCAGCAGCCGACATCGGGGAGTCCCCCACAATGAGCAGTTCTTC. The encoded protein is CASSRHRGVPHNEQFF.

V gene TRBV7-3 combines with J gene TRBJ2-1; TRBD2 matches at 10 bases. CDR3 size: 16 residues. Germline V CDR1 and CDR2: SGHTA, FQGTGA. V dropped 2 bases and J dropped 5; count of bases not matched to a gene: 6. CDR3 sequence: CASSLRGLASNNEQFF. CDR3 sequence (DNA): TGTGCCAGCAGCTTACGGGGACTAGCGAGCAACAATGAGCAGTTCTTC.

This clone was seen only a few times. The chain carries TRBV5-1 and TRBJ1-1; 8 positions agree with TRBD1. CDR3 size: 15 residues. Germline V gene lookup returns CDR1 SGHRS and CDR2 YFSETQ. Losses at the gene ends were 5 bases for V and 1 base for J; bases not matched to a gene: 7. CDR3 bases: TGCGCCAGCAGACCACCGGGACAGGCGAACACTGAAGCTTTCTTT. This codes for CASRPPGQANTEAFF.

The chain combines TRBV5-5 with TRBJ2-3; 8 bases are a match to TRBD2. The J segment lost 0 bases and the V segment lost 4 bases, leaving 4 bases of the junction unmatched. CDR3 size: 15 residues. The germline CDR1 and CDR2 sequences are SGHKS and YYEKEE (reference sequence). As DNA, the CDR3 is TGTGCCAGCAGCATGACTAGCGCTAGCACAGATACGCAGTATTTT. As protein: CASSMTSASTDTQYF.

V gene TRBV7-2 combines with J gene TRBJ1-2; D not resolved. Germline CDR1 and CDR2: SGHTA and FQGNSA. Deletions cut 8 bases from V and 8 bases from J, with 18 bases between. This CDR3 comprises 13 residues. CDR3 region: CASALTGEGGYTF. The CDR3 coding sequence is TGTGCCAGCGCCTTGACCGGGGAGGGAGGCTACACCTTC.

Only a few counts were recorded for this clone. The chain combines TRBV19 with TRBJ1-2; 8 nucleotides align to TRBD1. Germline V CDR1 and CDR2: LNHDA, SQIVND (reference sequence). The junction had 4 bases not matched to a gene; V was cut back by 5 bases and J by 5 bases. CDR3 size: 13 residues. CDR3 in amino acids: CASSSGQVYGYTF. CDR3 in DNA: TGTGCCAGTAGTTCGGGACAGGTTTATGGCTACACCTTC.

The CDR3 is CASSLEGGSSYEQYF. DNA for the CDR3: TGTGCCAGCAGCTTAGAGGGCGGGAGCTCCTACGAGCAGTACTTC. This chain joins TRBV7-9 and TRBJ2-7; 7 positions match TRBD2. This CDR3 contains 15 residues. The germline V gene has CDR1 SEHNR and CDR2 FQNEAQ (reference sequence). V gave up 1 base and J gave up 0 bases; unmatched junction bases: 3.

This rearrangement joins TRBV4-1 to TRBJ2-1; 8 nucleotides match TRBD2. Germline-derived CDR1 and CDR2 are MGHRA and YSYEKL. V was clipped by 1 base and J by 7 bases; unmatched bases: 15. This CDR3 comprises 18 residues. The CDR3, as DNA: TGCGCCAGCAGCCAAGGGCTCCGTCGAGCGGGGGAAGGGAATGAGCAGTTCTTC. Amino acid sequence: CASSQGLRRAGEGNEQFF.

V and J are TRBV5-4 and TRBJ2-3; 7 bases agree with TRBD2. Looked up from germline, CDR1 is SGHNT and CDR2 is YYREEE (reference sequence). With 4 bases clipped from V and 4 bases from J, the junction kept 6 bases outside the gene matches. The CDR3 spans 14 residues. CDR3 nucleotide sequence: TGTGCCAGCAGCCCTCGGGAGGTGGCAGATACGCAGTATTTT. Protein sequence: CASSPREVADTQYF. The variable domain in full, completed from reference TRBV5-4 and TRBJ2-3, reads ETGVTQSPTHLIKTRGQQVTLRCSSQSGHNTVSWYQQALGQGPQFIFQYYREEENGRGNFPPRFSGLQFPNYSSELNVNALELDDSALYLCASSPREVADTQYFGPGTRLTVL.

V is TRBV2 and J is TRBJ2-7; TRBD1 aligns across 9 bases. CDR1 is SNHLY and CDR2 is FYNNEI in the germline V gene. The CDR3 contains 14 residues. V was pared by 6 bases and J by 3 bases, with 6 bases of the junction left unmatched. The CDR3 DNA reads as TGTGCCAGCAGACCCGTGGGACAGGGCTACGAGCAGTACTTC. Translated: CASRPVGQGYEQYF. Full variable domain (missing parts from reference TRBV2 and TRBJ2-7): EPEVTQTPSHQVTQMGQEVILRCVPISNHLYFYWYRQILGQKVEFLVSFYNNEISEKSEIFDDQFSVERPDGSNFTLKIRSTKLEDSAMYFCASRPVGQGYEQYFGPGTRLTVT.

The table lists this clone with a count of one. The CDR3 carries no conserved terminal phenylalanine or tryptophan, so it likely arises from a read error. No DNA is shown, since the ends of the CDR3 on it are uncertain; the CDR3 is the one TCRdb lists. The chain combines TRBV5-6 with TRBJ1-2; TRBD1 reflects the table's D call only, with no check against the DNA. The CDR3 is 13 amino acids long, termini counted. Germline V gives CDR1 SGHDT, CDR2 YYEEEE. The CDR3: CASSLTRGTGKLL.

The gene calls are TRBV15 and TRBJ2-2; 7 bases fit TRBD1. The CDR3 spans 16 residues. V lost 0 bases, J lost 3 bases, and 4 bases stayed unmatched. The germline V gene has CDR1 LNHNV and CDR2 YYDKDF (reference sequence). The CDR3 bases are TGTGCCACCAGCAGAGAGAGGGGACAGCACACCGGGGAGCTGTTTTTT. It translates to CATSRERGQHTGELFF.

The CDR3 bases are TGTGCCAGCACCGGCGGAGGGGTGGCCGAGCAGTACTTC. It translates to CASTGGGVAEQYF. V usage is TRBV7-9 and J usage is TRBJ2-7, with TRBD2 as a possible D gene (6 bases). The CDR3 spans 13 residues. The ends were cut back, 7 bases at V and 6 bases at J, with 16 bases in the middle. CDR1 is SEHNR, CDR2 FQNEAQ, per germline (reference sequence).

The J gene is TRBJ1-1, the V gene TRBV19; D perhaps matches TRBD1 (5 bases). V lost 5 bases and J lost 4, with 11 bases in between. The germline CDR1 and CDR2 sequences are LNHDA and SQIVND (reference sequence). The CDR3 consists of 13 residues. CDR3 nucleotide sequence: TGTGCCAGTAGTGCAGGGTATATCACTGAAGCTTTCTTT. Its protein is CASSAGYITEAFF.

The chain recombines TRBV5-3 with TRBJ2-7; 11 nucleotides align to TRBD2. TRBV5-3 is identified as an open reading frame with a role that is uncertain. This CDR3 has 15 residues. Trimming cost V 3 bases and J 6 bases; bases outside gene matches: 8. CDR3: CARSSQTSGVSEQYF. The CDR3 DNA sequence: TGTGCCAGAAGCTCCCAGACTAGCGGGGTTAGCGAGCAGTACTTC.

This chain links TRBV7-2 with TRBJ2-5; possibly TRBD2 for D (5 bases). Looked up from germline, CDR1 is SGHTA and CDR2 is FQGNSA. Trimming removed 1 base from V and 2 bases from J, with 11 bases in between. The CDR3 has 15 amino acids. The CDR3 bases are TGTGCCAGCAGCTTAGGAGGGTATCGGCAAGAGACCCAGTACTTC. Translation gives CASSLGGYRQETQYF.

This chain uses TRBV28 with TRBJ2-4, with D possibly matching TRBD2 (5 bases). The CDR3 runs to 12 residues. The V end was cut by 3 bases, the J end by 8 bases, with 8 bases between. The germline V gene encodes CDR1 MDHEN and CDR2 SYDVKM. CDR3 loop: CASSLREDIQYF. In DNA, the CDR3 is TGTGCCAGCAGTTTGAGGGAAGACATTCAGTACTTC.

This chain joins TRBV7-9 and TRBJ2-3; possibly TRBD1 for D (6 bases). The CDR3 has 17 residues. CDR1 is SEHNR, CDR2 FQNEAQ, per germline (reference sequence). The V gene lost 5 bases and the J gene lost 4 bases, with 22 bases spanning the gap. Written as DNA, the CDR3 is TGTGCCAGCAGCAAAACTGGCCCGACAGGCGCGGCAGATACGCAGTATTTT. Protein product: CASSKTGPTGAADTQYF.

V and J are TRBV6-2 or TRBV6-3 and TRBJ1-5; TRBD1 matches at 10 bases. CDR1 is MNHEY, CDR2 SVGEGT, per germline. V lost 2 bases, J lost 0 bases, and 4 bases stayed unmatched. This CDR3 spans 17 amino acids. CDR3 region: CASSYGQGGYSNQPQHF. CDR3 nucleotide sequence: TGTGCCAGCAGTTACGGACAGGGGGGTTATAGCAATCAGCCCCAGCATTTT.

V is TRBV5-1 and J is TRBJ2-2; 7 bases map to TRBD1. CDR1 is SGHRS, CDR2 YFSETQ, per germline. V lost 4 bases to trimming and J lost 4 bases; unmatched junction nucleotides: 7. This CDR3 spans 15 amino acids. Written as DNA, the CDR3 is TGCGCCAGCAGCCAGGGAGACAGGGTCACCGGGGAGCTGTTTTTT. Amino acids: CASSQGDRVTGELFF.

This chain links TRBV9 with TRBJ2-7; the D gene is possibly TRBD1 (5 bases). The CDR3 loop spans 14 amino acids. CDR1 and CDR2 (germline): SGDLS, YYNGEE. With 0 bases removed from V and 6 bases from J, the gap between germline ends came to 13 bases. Here the CDR3 reads CASSVDRPPGEQYF. The CDR3 DNA follows: TGTGCCAGCAGCGTAGACAGGCCCCCGGGCGAGCAGTACTTC.

V usage is TRBV7-6 and J usage is TRBJ1-4; TRBD1 matches 8 bases. The germline V gene has CDR1 SGHVS and CDR2 FNYEAQ. Trimming at V came to 3 bases and at J to 0 bases, leaving 3 bases not matched to a gene. The CDR3 spans 16 residues. The DNA for the CDR3 is TGTGCCAGCAGCTTGGGGGACAGGACAACTAATGAAAAACTGTTTTTT. This sequence encodes CASSLGDRTTNEKLFF.